This TCR beta chain is from a study of shared clonotypes between healthy human individuals. The overall study: Per donor, three plates held CD4 naive cells, three held CD4 memory, two held CD8 naive and one held CD8 memory.

Produced via immunoSEQ multiplex PCR; TCRdb's table is partial and in-frame only. Altogether over a million clones are present, roughly 80% being singletons, with the ten largest covering less than 1.5%. Germline-derived CDR1 and CDR2 are SNHLY and FYNNEI. The CDR3 runs to 11 residues. The V gene end was trimmed by 9 bases and the J gene end by 6 bases; junction bases not matched to a gene: 4. This clone has only a few counts. V and J are TRBV2 and TRBJ1-2, with 7 nucleotides matching TRBD1. Sequenced: memory CD4+ T cells sorted from blood. Specified subset: CD45RA-negative fraction. The receptor was isolated from a man between 18 and 35 years old in good health. CDR3 bases: TGTGCCAGGACAGGGTTAAATGGCTACACCTTC. Translated: CARTGLNGYTF.